One sample yielded the 26 T cell receptor beta chains listed below, sequenced in a study of blood T cell repertoires in COVID-19. Profiling relied on immunoSEQ multiplex PCR, and the TCRdb table lists in-frame clones only, not all of them. There are 220,000 or so clones in the sample; 75% to 90% occur only once, and around 8% lies in the top ten. Sequencing was performed on peripheral blood. The receptors were sampled from a woman of 80 years or more with COVID-19, enrolled during active disease.

The CDR3 DNA sequence: TGTGCCAGTAGTATAGTGTCACAGCCGCAAGAGACCCAGTACTTC. Translation gives CASSIVSQPQETQYF. The rearrangement uses TRBV19 and TRBJ2-5; D gene ambiguous. The CDR3 is made up of 15 amino acids. V lost 1 base and J 2 bases, leaving 11 bases between the germline ends. CDR1 is LNHDA and CDR2 is SQIVND in the germline V gene (reference sequence).

The chain combines TRBV19 with TRBJ2-2; a weak D match, TRBD2 (5 bases). Germline loops: CDR1 LNHDA, CDR2 SQIVND (reference sequence). Deletions cut 3 bases from V and 4 bases from J, with 12 bases between. The CDR3 is 15 amino acids. The CDR3: CASSIPALATGELFF. For the CDR3, the DNA is TGTGCCAGTAGTATCCCAGCCCTAGCCACCGGGGAGCTGTTTTTT.

This clone was counted a single time. This specimen includes other DNA sequences encoding the same CDR3. The gene calls are TRBV6-6 and TRBJ2-7; perhaps TRBD2 as D (5 bases). Trimming shortened V by 2 bases and J by 4 bases, and 9 bases separated the two germline ends. The germline gives CDR1 MNHNY, CDR2 SVGAGI (reference sequence). The CDR3 length is 13 residues. Here the CDR3 reads CASSYEGAYEQYF. CDR3 nucleotide sequence: TGTGCCAGCAGTTACGAGGGAGCTTACGAGCAGTACTTC.

The chain links TRBV30 to TRBJ2-1, with 9 positions matching TRBD2. The CDR3 is 14 residues long. V shed 5 bases, J shed 6 bases, and the junction held 8 bases outside the gene matches. CDR1 is GTSNPN, CDR2 SVGIG, per germline (reference sequence). The CDR3 reads CAWEISGRSNEQFF. The CDR3 DNA reads TGTGCCTGGGAAATTAGCGGGAGAAGCAATGAGCAGTTCTTC.

The chain uses TRBV6-5 and TRBJ1-2; weak D call: TRBD1 (5 bases). V shed 6 bases and J shed 5 bases, with 7 bases lying between them. Per germline, CDR1 MNHEY and CDR2 SVGAGI. The CDR3 runs to 11 residues. CDR3 in amino acids: CASSSGYGYTF. CDR3 nucleotides: TGTGCCAGCAGCTCAGGGTATGGCTACACCTTC.

V and J are TRBV5-6 and TRBJ1-1, with D perhaps matching TRBD1 (6 bases). In germline, CDR1 is SGHDT, CDR2 YYEEEE. The CDR3 totals 12 residues. V lost 1 base and J lost 11, with 12 bases in between. The CDR3 nucleotides are TGTGCCAGCAGCTTGTCAGGGGTACTGGCTTTCTTT. It specifies CASSLSGVLAFF.

V gene TRBV5-8 combines with J gene TRBJ1-2; 7 nucleotides match TRBD1. Germline CDR1 is SGHTS and CDR2 is YDEGEE. CDR3 length: 18 amino acids. V shed 2 bases and J 6 bases; nucleotides not matched to a gene: 19. CDR3: CASSFEALRQGFLDGYTF. In DNA form, the CDR3 reads TGTGCCAGCAGCTTTGAGGCCCTAAGACAGGGATTTTTGGATGGCTACACCTTC.

J is TRBJ2-1 and V is TRBV28; a possible D gene is TRBD1 (6 bases). This CDR3 has 16 amino acids. Germline assignment: CDR1 MDHEN and CDR2 SYDVKM. V gave up 5 bases and J gave up 4 bases, with 18 bases separating them. CDR3 DNA sequence: TGTGCCAGCAGTCACTCTGGGGGCGGTAATTACAATGAGCAGTTCTTC. This codes for CASSHSGGGNYNEQFF.

The J gene is TRBJ2-5, the V gene TRBV7-3; 7 nucleotides line up with TRBD2. CDR3 length equals 13 residues. Germline lookup yields CDR1 SGHTA and CDR2 FQGTGA. V trimming: 3 bases; J trimming: 7 bases; junction bases outside the gene matches: 5. The CDR3: CASSFITGGTQYF. CDR3 nucleotide sequence: TGTGCCAGCAGCTTTATAACGGGGGGGACCCAGTACTTC.

The J gene is TRBJ1-1, the V gene TRBV7-6; D may be TRBD1 (5 bases). CDR1 is SGHVS and CDR2 is FNYEAQ in the germline V gene. The CDR3 contains 14 residues. V dropped 4 bases and J dropped 6 bases, with 15 bases sitting between them. CDR3 in DNA: TGTGCCAGCAGCTCCCTCCCCGACAGACCTGAAGCTTTCTTT. Amino acid sequence: CASSSLPDRPEAFF.

A few counts support this clone. The rearrangement joins TRBV28 to TRBJ1-2, with D possibly being TRBD1 (6 bases). The germline gives CDR1 MDHEN, CDR2 SYDVKM. This CDR3 contains 15 residues. V shed 4 bases and J shed 0 bases, with 12 bases lying between them. The CDR3 DNA follows: TGTGCCAGCAGTTCGACAGGCCGAGCTAACTATGGCTACACCTTC. It specifies CASSSTGRANYGYTF.

V and J are TRBV30 and TRBJ2-1; no definite D call. The CDR3 extends over 14 amino acids. The germline V gene has CDR1 GTSNPN and CDR2 SVGIG (reference sequence). V lost 2 bases, J lost 7 bases, and 15 bases lay in between. The CDR3 spells CAWSSTSLANEQFF. CDR3 coding DNA: TGTGCCTGGAGTTCTACCTCCCTTGCGAATGAGCAGTTCTTC.

The J gene is TRBJ1-1, the V gene TRBV11-2; TRBD1 aligns across 9 bases. There are 13 residues in the CDR3. The V gene's germline CDR1 is SGHAT and CDR2 FQNNGV. The V segment lost 5 bases and the J segment 11 bases; nucleotides outside the gene matches: 9. For the CDR3, the DNA is TGTGCCAGCAGCCAGGTACAGGGGGCTGGGGCTTTCTTT. This codes for CASSQVQGAGAFF.

The chain couples TRBV7-9 to TRBJ1-2, with a possible D match to TRBD1 (5 bases). The ends were cut back, 7 bases at V and 3 bases at J, with 18 bases in the middle. Germline loops: CDR1 SEHNR, CDR2 FQNEAQ (reference sequence). This CDR3 has 15 residues. The CDR3 reads CASTITQTRDYGYTF. Written as DNA, the CDR3 is TGTGCCAGCACCATCACCCAAACCAGGGACTATGGCTACACCTTC.

The rearrangement links TRBV28 to TRBJ1-2; D is perhaps TRBD1 (6 bases). Germline V CDR1 and CDR2: MDHEN, SYDVKM. This CDR3 region has 14 residues. V was clipped by 6 bases and J by 4 bases, with 15 bases between them. The CDR3: CASRPAGGPYGYTF. The CDR3 region has the DNA TGTGCCAGCAGACCGGCCGGGGGGCCCTATGGCTACACCTTC.

This clone was counted once. The chain is built from TRBV7-2 and TRBJ1-4; the D gene is possibly TRBD1 (6 bases). CDR1 and CDR2 from the germline V gene are SGHTA and FQGNSA. CDR3 length: 14 residues. The germline V and J ends were trimmed by 1 base and 6 bases, with 9 bases remaining between them. The CDR3 nucleotides are TGTGCCAGCAGCTTAGTCCAGGGGTATGAAAAACTGTTTTTT. Amino acid sequence: CASSLVQGYEKLFF.

CDR3 DNA: TGTGCCTGCCCCGGGATTAACTATGGCTACACCTTC. This translates into CACPGINYGYTF. The rearrangement links TRBV30 to TRBJ1-2, with unresolved D. There are 12 residues in the CDR3. Germline V lookup: CDR1 GTSNPN, CDR2 SVGIG (reference sequence). V was cut by 6 bases and J by 1 base, with 9 bases left in between.

The chain has TRBV21-1 and TRBJ1-3; whether TRBD1, the table's D call, matches the DNA was not checked. TRBV21-1 is recorded as a pseudogene. This CDR3 has 17 residues. The CDR3 here is CASSKPPPTGAGNTIYF. CDR3 DNA: TGTGCCAGCAGCAAACCGCCCCCGACAGGGGCTGGAAACACCATATATTTT.

This chain links TRBV5-1 with TRBJ1-2, with TRBD1 matching over 9 bases. The CDR3 sequence is 15 residues long. Looked up from germline, CDR1 is SGHRS and CDR2 is YFSETQ. Unmatched junction bases numbered 12, after V lost 4 bases and J lost 8 bases. The CDR3 DNA sequence: TGCGCCAGCAGCACAGGGGGCGGTAGAATCTACGGCTACACCTTC. It yields the protein CASSTGGGRIYGYTF.

The CDR3 nucleotides are TGTGCCAGCAGAGACGGACAAGACACCTCTGCTTTCTTT. Amino acid sequence: CASRDGQDTSAFF. The chain employs TRBV12-3 or TRBV12-4 and TRBJ1-1, with D tentatively TRBD1 (5 bases). Trimming cost V 6 bases and J 11 bases, with 19 bases left between them. The length of the CDR3 is 13 residues.

This clone was observed once. This chain joins TRBV30 and TRBJ1-5; TRBD1 aligns across 8 bases. This CDR3 is built from 13 residues. Germline loops: CDR1 GTSNPN, CDR2 SVGIG (reference sequence). With 2 bases clipped from V and 5 bases from J, the junction kept 2 bases outside the gene matches. The CDR3 bases are TGTGCCTGGAGTAAACAGGGGGATCAGCCCCAGCATTTT. This codes for CAWSKQGDQPQHF.

The chain combines TRBV3-1 (or the pseudogene TRBV3-2) with TRBJ2-6; D is possibly TRBD1 (5 bases). The ends were cut back, 5 bases at V and 0 bases at J, with 17 bases in the middle. CDR1 LGHDT and CDR2 YNNKEL come from the germline V gene (reference sequence). The CDR3 consists of 18 residues. CDR3 DNA: TGTGCCAGCAGCAGCGCGGCAGGGTCTCCCTCTGGGGCCAACGTCCTGACTTTC. It encodes CASSSAAGSPSGANVLTF.

The chain carries TRBV2 and TRBJ1-4; 9 bases are shared with TRBD1. The ends lost 6 bases at V and 5 bases at J; junction bases unmatched: 4. CDR3 length: 14 amino acids. Germline V gene sequence: CDR1 SNHLY, CDR2 FYNNEI. CDR3 amino acids: CASRPGTGNEKLFF. CDR3 in DNA: TGTGCCAGCAGACCCGGGACAGGGAATGAAAAACTGTTTTTT.

This chain uses TRBV27 with TRBJ1-1, with no clear D. From germline, CDR1 is MNHEY and CDR2 SMNVEV (reference sequence). CDR3 size: 15 residues. V was pared by 2 bases and J by 0 bases, with 10 bases between. Here the CDR3 reads CASSLGLSMNTEAFF. Written as DNA, the CDR3 is TGTGCCAGCAGTTTAGGACTGTCCATGAACACTGAAGCTTTCTTT.

The genes are TRBV30 and TRBJ1-1; 7 bases are a match to TRBD1. The CDR3 consists of 11 residues. Germline V lookup: CDR1 GTSNPN, CDR2 SVGIG (reference sequence). Losses at the gene ends were 8 bases for V and 5 bases for J; bases not matched to a gene: 5. In DNA form, the CDR3 reads TGTGCCCGGCACAGGGGTACTGAAGCTTTCTTT. Translation gives CARHRGTEAFF.

The chain is built from TRBV7-2 and TRBJ2-7, with D perhaps matching TRBD1 (5 bases). CDR1 is SGHTA and CDR2 is FQGNSA in the germline V gene. This CDR3 region has 15 residues. Trimming removed 1 base from V and 3 bases from J, with 13 bases in between. This CDR3 is CASSLEQVTFYEQYF. CDR3 DNA sequence: TGTGCCAGCAGCTTAGAACAGGTAACCTTCTACGAGCAGTACTTC.